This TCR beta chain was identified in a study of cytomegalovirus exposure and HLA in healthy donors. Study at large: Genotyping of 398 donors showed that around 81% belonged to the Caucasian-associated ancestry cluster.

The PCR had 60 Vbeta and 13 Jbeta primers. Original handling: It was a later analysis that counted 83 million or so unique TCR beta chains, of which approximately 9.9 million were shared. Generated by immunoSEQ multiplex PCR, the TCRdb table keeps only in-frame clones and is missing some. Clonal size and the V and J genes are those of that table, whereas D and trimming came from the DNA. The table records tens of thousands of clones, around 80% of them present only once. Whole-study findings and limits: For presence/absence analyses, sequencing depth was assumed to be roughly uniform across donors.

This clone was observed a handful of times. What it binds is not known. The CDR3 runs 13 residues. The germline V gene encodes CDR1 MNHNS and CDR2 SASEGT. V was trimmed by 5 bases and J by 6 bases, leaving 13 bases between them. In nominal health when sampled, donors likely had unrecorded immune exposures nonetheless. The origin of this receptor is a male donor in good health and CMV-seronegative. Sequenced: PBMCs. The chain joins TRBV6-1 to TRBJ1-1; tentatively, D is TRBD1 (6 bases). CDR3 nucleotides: TGTGCCAGCAGTCCAACAGGGTTATCTGAAGCTTTCTTT. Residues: CASSPTGLSEAFF.